The rows below give T cell receptor beta chains drawn from one sample of a study of T cells expressing NK-cell markers. TCRdb reanalyzed the 5' RACE reads, giving one entry per CDR3 protein sequence and no DNA. Its table records about 550,000 distinct CDR3 sequences. The sample comprised blood T cells: a sorted CD56 or NKG2C T cell subset, CD4+ or CD8+ T cells, or bulk PBMC T cells (not recorded which). These TCRs come from a man aged 18 to 30 in good health. Both conserved end residues are part of each CDR3.

TRBV7-9	TRBJ2-7	CASSPRTGRASYEQYF
TRBV7-6	TRBJ2-7	CASSLWGRSYEQYF
TRBV29-1	TRBJ1-2	CSVGLSDGYTF
TRBV9	TRBJ2-3	CASSREAGVSTDTQYF
TRBV20-1	TRBJ1-5	CSANHDRDLNQPQHF
TRBV12-3/TRBV12-4	TRBJ2-3	CASRLRRGPTTDTQYF
TRBV14	TRBJ2-3	CASSQDLVTDTQYF
TRBV12-3/TRBV12-4	TRBJ2-7	CASSPGTGRSKQYF
TRBV20-1	TRBJ2-1	CSARGLGFGNEQFF
TRBV4-1	TRBJ2-3	CASSENDRGSTDTQYF
TRBV5-8	TRBJ1-1	CAQTGNIEAFF
TRBV2	TRBJ2-2	CASSVSAGGTTGELFF
TRBV28	TRBJ2-7	CASNLPGQTFEQYF
TRBV28	TRBJ2-7	CASSDPRDRVMNEQYF
TRBV29-1	TRBJ2-3	CSAPILTAGTQYF
TRBV14	TRBJ2-6	CASSPGTTLSGANVLTF
TRBV6-5	TRBJ2-5	CASSSGYETQYF
TRBV6-2/TRBV6-3	TRBJ2-7	CASSYSETSGYEQYF
TRBV29-1	TRBJ2-7	CSVGTGVHEQYF
TRBV18	TRBJ2-5	CASSPPVKLQWWMKTQYF
TRBV20-1	TRBJ2-5	CSASLGEVQETQYF
TRBV20-1	TRBJ1-1	CSARKDRVMSEAFF
TRBV5-1	TRBJ1-1	CASSLVLRGGRGRTEAFF
TRBV5-5	TRBJ1-2	CASSLGGAGAYGYTF
TRBV20-1	TRBJ2-2	CSARPQGASAGELFF
TRBV20-1	TRBJ2-1	CSATSRAGGPGNEQFF
TRBV12-5	TRBJ2-1	CASGLVPREQFF
TRBV12-3/TRBV12-4	TRBJ2-2	CASSLVPPGTGELFF
TRBV4-2	TRBJ2-2	CASSQDLLGTGELFF
TRBV21-1	TRBJ2-2	CATWGGENTGELFF
TRBV20-1	TRBJ2-3	CSARAPSGRAQTDTQYF
TRBV28	TRBJ2-5	CASRVLRGPWETQYF
TRBV6-2/TRBV6-3	TRBJ2-5	CASRRGLAGGQETQYF
TRBV7-2	TRBJ2-2	CASSQIRGGTGELFF
TRBV9	TRBJ2-3	CASSGTGADTQYF
TRBV20-1	TRBJ2-5	CSATGGAGRTETQYF
TRBV7-2	TRBJ2-3	CASSSILLAGVVDTQYF
TRBV7-2	TRBJ2-1	CASTIGLAGVDEQFF
TRBV5-1	TRBJ2-3	CASSAETGGTTDTQYF
TRBV12-3/TRBV12-4	TRBJ2-1	CASSFERAHPQQFF
TRBV7-2	TRBJ2-1	CASSFSGSREQFF
TRBV12-3/TRBV12-4	TRBJ1-3	CASATGIISGNTIYF
TRBV12-3/TRBV12-4	TRBJ2-5	CASSPLAGGGETQYF
TRBV5-6	TRBJ2-7	CASSQGLARSYEQYF
TRBV7-2	TRBJ1-4	CASSLRGVPGTGGEKLFF
TRBV12-3/TRBV12-4	TRBJ2-3	CASSLGADPTDTQYF
TRBV7-9	TRBJ2-7	CASSWGTGPYEQYF
TRBV5-1	TRBJ2-3	CASSWGLAGVESTDTQYF
TRBV12-3/TRBV12-4	TRBJ2-7	CASSEIGPAYEQYF
TRBV30	TRBJ2-1	CAWSLSGSLPFF
TRBV4-3	TRBJ2-7	CASSQDISRGPTREQYF
TRBV10-3	TRBJ2-3	CAISGQAGRVTDTQYF